This T cell receptor beta chain originates from a study of blood T cell repertoires in COVID-19. Study summary: From T cells, B-cell-depleted T cells, or PBMCs came the material, which was cDNA or gDNA.

V was clipped by 1 base and J by 6 bases; unmatched bases: 5. CDR1 LGHDT and CDR2 YNNKEL come from the germline V gene (reference sequence). The CDR3 totals 15 residues. Original analysis: Counts of nucleated cells, estimated from reference gene primer amplification, were obtained. Assay: immunoSEQ multiplex PCR; the TCRdb copy retains only in-frame clones and omits some. V, J and clone size are taken as reported in that table, and D and trimming were inferred from the DNA itself. The sample consists of 130,000 to 150,000 clones, 70% to 90% of them appearing once. The sequencing sample was made of peripheral blood. The gene calls are TRBV3-1 (or the pseudogene TRBV3-2) and TRBJ2-2; 7 nucleotides agree with TRBD1. This sequence was found in a woman aged 55 to 70 with COVID-19, enrolled during active disease. CDR3 DNA sequence: TGTGCCAGCAGCCAAGGCCTAGGGGGCCCCGGGGAGCTGTTTTTT. It specifies CASSQGLGGPGELFF.